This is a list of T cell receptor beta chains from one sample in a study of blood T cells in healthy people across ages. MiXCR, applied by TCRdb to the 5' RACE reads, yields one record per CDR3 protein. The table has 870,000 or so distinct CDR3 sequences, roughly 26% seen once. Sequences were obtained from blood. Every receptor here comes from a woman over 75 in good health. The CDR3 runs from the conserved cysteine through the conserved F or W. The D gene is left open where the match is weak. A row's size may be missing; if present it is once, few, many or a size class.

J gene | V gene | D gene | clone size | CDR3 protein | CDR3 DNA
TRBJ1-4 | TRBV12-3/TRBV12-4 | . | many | CASSLGTAEKLFF | TGTGCCAGCAGTCTGGGGACGGCTGAAAAACTGTTTTTT
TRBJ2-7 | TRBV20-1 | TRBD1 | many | CSAREPGTGPYEQYF | TGCAGTGCTAGAGAGCCAGGGACAGGTCCCTACGAGCAGTACTTC
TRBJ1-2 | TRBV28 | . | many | CASSYGGFRQYGYTF | TGTGCCAGCAGCTATGGGGGGTTTCGGCAATATGGCTACACCTTC
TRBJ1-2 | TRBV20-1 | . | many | CSAPRTRTDYGYTF | TGCAGTGCTCCCCGGACACGGACCGATTATGGCTACACCTTC
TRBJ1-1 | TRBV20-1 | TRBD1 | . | CSARATGGNAEAFF | TGCAGTGCTAGAGCTACAGGGGGCAACGCTGAAGCTTTCTTT
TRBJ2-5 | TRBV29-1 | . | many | CSVLQGANFQETQYF | TGCAGCGTGTTACAGGGCGCCAATTTCCAAGAGACCCAGTACTTC
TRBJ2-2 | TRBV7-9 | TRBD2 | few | CASSSEGTSGFYTGELFF | TGTGCCAGCAGCTCCGAGGGGACTAGCGGCTTCTACACCGGGGAGCTGTTTTTT
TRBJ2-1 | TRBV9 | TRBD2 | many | CASQPTNSGGAGEQFF | TGTGCCAGCCAACCTACCAATAGCGGGGGGGCTGGCGAGCAGTTCTTC
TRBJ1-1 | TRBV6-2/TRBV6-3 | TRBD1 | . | CASITGGATEAFF | TGTGCCAGCATTACAGGGGGCGCGACTGAAGCTTTCTTT
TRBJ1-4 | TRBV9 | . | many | CASSVQGISEKLFF | TGTGCCAGCAGCGTGCAGGGGATCAGTGAAAAACTGTTTTTT
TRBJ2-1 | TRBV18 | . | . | CASSPKTGGYNEQFF | TGTGCCAGCTCACCTAAGACAGGAGGATACAATGAGCAGTTCTTC
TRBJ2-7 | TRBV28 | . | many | CASSLRRGGYEQYF | TGTGCCAGCAGTTTGAGGAGAGGGGGGTACGAGCAGTACTTC
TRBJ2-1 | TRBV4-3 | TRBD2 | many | CASSQGASGGPYNEQFF | TGCGCCAGCAGCCAAGGGGCAAGCGGGGGACCCTACAATGAGCAGTTCTTC
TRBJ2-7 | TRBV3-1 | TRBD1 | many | CASSRRDREQYF | TGTGCCAGCAGCCGACGGGACAGGGAGCAGTACTTC
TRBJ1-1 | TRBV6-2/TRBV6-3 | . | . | CASSFTDRDTEAFF | TGTGCCAGCAGTTTCACGGACAGAGACACTGAAGCTTTCTTT
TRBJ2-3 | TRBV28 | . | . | CASSFQVGTQYF | TGTGCCAGCAGTTTCCAGGTGGGAACGCAGTATTTT
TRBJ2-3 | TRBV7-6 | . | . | CASSLGQVLSDTQYF | TGTGCCAGCAGCTTAGGGCAGGTCTTATCAGATACGCAGTATTTT
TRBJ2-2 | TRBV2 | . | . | CASSEVLLHNTGELFF | TGTGCCAGCAGTGAGGTCCTACTCCATAACACCGGGGAGCTGTTTTTT
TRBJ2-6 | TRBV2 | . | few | CASSSDRSSGANVLTF | TGTGCCAGCAGTTCTGACAGGTCCTCTGGGGCCAACGTCCTGACTTTC
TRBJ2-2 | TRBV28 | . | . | CASSLEGARTGELFF | TGTGCCAGCAGTTTGGAGGGGGCCCGGACCGGGGAGCTGTTTTTT
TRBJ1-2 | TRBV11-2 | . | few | CASSPSEGRMNYGYTF | TGTGCCAGCAGCCCGTCAGAGGGACGGATGAACTATGGCTACACCTTC
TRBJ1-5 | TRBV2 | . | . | CASSGQLAAQHF | TGTGCCAGCAGTGGACAGTTGGCGGCCCAGCATTTT
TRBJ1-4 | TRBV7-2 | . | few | CASSLNGHRVNEKLFF | TGTGCCAGCAGCTTAAACGGGCACAGGGTTAATGAAAAACTGTTTTTT
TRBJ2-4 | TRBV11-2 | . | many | CASSPDSYKNIQYF | TGTGCCAGCAGTCCCGACAGCTACAAAAACATTCAGTACTTC
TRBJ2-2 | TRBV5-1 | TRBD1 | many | CASRGQGNTGELFF | TGCGCCAGCAGGGGACAGGGGAACACCGGGGAGCTGTTTTTT
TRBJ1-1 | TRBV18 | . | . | CASSGRENTEAFF | TGTGCCAGCTCAGGGCGAGAGAACACTGAAGCTTTCTTT
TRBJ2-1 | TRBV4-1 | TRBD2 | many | CASSQMTSGPYRSYNEQFF | TGCGCCAGCAGCCAGATGACTAGCGGCCCCTATCGCTCCTACAATGAGCAGTTCTTC
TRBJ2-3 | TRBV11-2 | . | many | CASSFEGDSATQYF | TGTGCCAGCAGCTTTGAGGGGGATAGTGCTACGCAGTATTTT